A single sample gave rise to the 31 T cell receptor beta chains below, sequenced in a study of CD8+ T cells in alopecia areata. Extraction and reverse transcription of RNA yielded cDNA as the sequencing template. Clones were sequenced by immunoSEQ multiplex PCR, and TCRdb holds only the in-frame ones, with some missing. The sample yields under 150,000 clones, about 46% seen once. Sequenced material: NKG2D-low CD8+ T cells sorted from blood. The origin of the receptors is a human donor with alopecia areata.

The chain employs TRBV2 and TRBJ2-7, with unresolved D. In germline, CDR1 is SNHLY, CDR2 FYNNEI. The CDR3 length is 8 residues. The V end was cut by 5 bases, the J end by 10 bases, with 3 bases between. CDR3 protein: CASSSQYF. CDR3 in DNA: TGTGCCAGCAGTTCTCAGTACTTC. The variable domain in full, completed from reference TRBV2 and TRBJ2-7, reads EPEVTQTPSHQVTQMGQEVILRCVPISNHLYFYWYRQILGQKVEFLVSFYNNEISEKSEIFDDQFSVERPDGSNFTLKIRSTKLEDSAMYFCASSSQYFGPGTRLTVT.

This chain uses TRBV29-1 with TRBJ1-2; 9 bases fit TRBD1. This CDR3 has 13 amino acids. The germline V gene encodes CDR1 SQVTM and CDR2 ANQGSEA. Germline trimming cut 7 bases from V and 4 bases from J; bases unmatched to any gene: 7. The CDR3 sequence: CSGDRAAGYGYTF. Here the CDR3 DNA reads TGCAGCGGGGACAGGGCCGCGGGCTATGGCTACACCTTC. The full variable domain, in which reference TRBV29-1 and TRBJ1-2 provide the parts outside the CDR3, is SAVISQKPSRDICQRGTSLTIQCQVDSQVTMMFWYRQQPGQSLTLIATANQGSEATYESGFVIDKFPISRPNLTFSTLTVSNMSPEDSSIYLCSGDRAAGYGYTFGSGTRLTVV.

The V gene is TRBV30, the J gene TRBJ1-1, with D uncertain. Trimming took off 0 bases at V and 0 bases at J, with 8 bases between the two ends. The CDR3 consists of 14 residues. Germline-derived CDR1 and CDR2 are GTSNPN and SVGIG (reference sequence). The CDR3 sequence: CAWSVLGVNTEAFF. The CDR3 nucleotides read TGTGCCTGGAGTGTACTTGGGGTGAACACTGAAGCTTTCTTT.

The V gene is TRBV5-1, the J gene TRBJ2-5; the match to TRBD1 covers 8 bases. This CDR3 is 15 amino acids long. The germline CDR1 and CDR2 sequences are SGHRS and YFSETQ. V dropped 1 base and J dropped 1; count of bases not matched to a gene: 3. The CDR3 loop is CASSLRGQAQETQYF. The CDR3 DNA follows: TGCGCCAGCAGCTTGCGGGGACAGGCCCAAGAGACCCAGTACTTC. The full variable domain, completed using reference TRBV5-1 and TRBJ2-5, is KAGVTQTPRYLIKTRGQQVTLSCSPISGHRSVSWYQQTPGQGLQFLFEYFSETQRNKGNFPGRFSGRQFSNSRSEMNVSTLELGDSALYLCASSLRGQAQETQYFGPGTRLLVL.

This chain links TRBV29-1 with TRBJ2-7; no clear D. The CDR3 covers 11 residues. CDR1 is SQVTM and CDR2 is ANQGSEA in the germline V gene. The ends were cut back, 2 bases at V and 4 bases at J, with 6 bases in the middle. In nucleotides, the CDR3 is TGCAGCGTTGAAACCAGGTACGAGCAGTACTTC. Protein sequence: CSVETRYEQYF.

This clone was seen only a few times. The CDR3 bases are TGCAGCGTTGGAGTCCCGGGGGAGACCCAGTACTTC. This gives the protein CSVGVPGETQYF. This chain joins TRBV29-1 and TRBJ2-5; the D gene is possibly TRBD2 (5 bases). The ends were cut back, 4 bases at V and 5 bases at J, with 11 bases in the middle. CDR1 and CDR2 (germline): SQVTM, ANQGSEA. This CDR3 contains 12 residues.

This chain connects TRBV13 to TRBJ1-2; no definite D call. The CDR3 runs 12 residues. Trimming left V 6 bases short and J 1 base short, with 6 bases between. Germline assignment: CDR1 PRHDT and CDR2 FYEKMQ (reference sequence). CDR3 DNA: TGTGCCAGCAGTTTGGGTAACTATGGCTACACCTTC. It translates to CASSLGNYGYTF.

This sequence joins TRBV6-1 and TRBJ2-1, with D uncertain. The CDR3 totals 12 residues. The V and J ends lost 0 bases and 6 bases respectively, with 3 bases between them. In germline, CDR1 is MNHNS, CDR2 SASEGT. The CDR3: CASSEASNEQFF. CDR3 nucleotide sequence: TGTGCCAGCAGTGAAGCTTCCAATGAGCAGTTCTTC.

The chain uses TRBV28 and TRBJ2-5; 8 bases line up with TRBD1. Germline values: CDR1 MDHEN, CDR2 SYDVKM. The CDR3 is 13 amino acids. V dropped 6 bases and J dropped 5; count of bases not matched to a gene: 5. The CDR3 loop is CASRSRGPETQYF. In DNA form, the CDR3 reads TGTGCCAGCAGAAGCAGGGGGCCCGAGACCCAGTACTTC. Together with reference TRBV28 and TRBJ2-5, the CDR3 gives the full variable domain: DVKVTQSSRYLVKRTGEKVFLECVQDMDHENMFWYRQDPGLGLRLIYFSYDVKMKEKGDIPEGYSVSREKKERFSLILESASTNQTSMYLCASRSRGPETQYFGPGTRLLVL.

This clone was counted only a few times. This chain links TRBV27 with TRBJ2-1, with D unclear. V lost 7 bases to trimming and J lost 9 bases, with 19 bases between them. The CDR3 consists of 14 residues. CDR1 MNHEY and CDR2 SMNVEV come from the germline V gene (reference sequence). The chain's CDR3 is CASTYQSPSSEQFF. The CDR3 coding sequence is TGTGCCAGCACATACCAGTCGCCAAGCAGTGAGCAGTTCTTC.

This clone was seen once. The CDR3 reads CASSRGYEQYF. For the CDR3, the DNA is TGTGCCAGCAGCCGGGGTTACGAGCAGTACTTC. The J gene is TRBJ2-7, the V gene TRBV9; a possible D gene is TRBD2 (5 bases). V gave up 4 bases and J gave up 4 bases, with 6 bases separating them. The germline gives CDR1 SGDLS, CDR2 YYNGEE. The CDR3 has 11 amino acids.

The V gene is TRBV29-1, the J gene TRBJ2-1; TRBD2 matches 9 bases. The CDR3 loop spans 16 amino acids. In germline, CDR1 is SQVTM, CDR2 ANQGSEA. Trimming cost V 4 bases and J 9 bases; bases outside gene matches: 16. The CDR3 spells CSVVGGRVREEGEQFF. Here the CDR3 DNA reads TGCAGCGTTGTTGGCGGGAGGGTAAGAGAGGAGGGTGAGCAGTTCTTC.

This clone appeared once. This sequence joins TRBV7-9 and TRBJ2-4, with D uncertain. V was clipped by 4 bases and J by 1 base, with 8 bases between them. The length of the CDR3 is 14 residues. Germline CDR1 is SEHNR and CDR2 is FQNEAQ (reference sequence). CDR3 region: CASSSRKAKNIQYF. In nucleotides, the CDR3 is TGTGCCAGCAGCTCCAGAAAGGCCAAAAACATTCAGTACTTC.

The CDR3, as DNA: TGCAGCGTGGAACAGGGGATCGGTCAGCCCCAGCATTTT. Translating gives CSVEQGIGQPQHF. The genes are TRBV29-1 and TRBJ1-5; 7 bases are a match to TRBD1. CDR3 length: 13 amino acids. CDR1 and CDR2 (germline): SQVTM, ANQGSEA. V lost 6 bases to trimming and J lost 6 bases; unmatched junction nucleotides: 8.

The chain is built from TRBV29-1 and TRBJ2-1; TRBD2 might be the D (5 bases). The CDR3 is made up of 16 amino acids. Germline V lookup: CDR1 SQVTM, CDR2 ANQGSEA. V shed 2 bases and J shed 0 bases, with 14 bases lying between them. In nucleotides, the CDR3 is TGCAGCGTTGAACGCGCGGGTTTGAGCTCCTACAATGAGCAGTTCTTC. It is translated as CSVERAGLSSYNEQFF.

This chain connects TRBV29-1 to TRBJ1-1, with TRBD1 as a possible D gene (5 bases). V was trimmed by 4 bases and J by 1 base, leaving 22 bases between them. CDR3 length equals 17 residues. Per the germline V gene, CDR1 is SQVTM and CDR2 is ANQGSEA. CDR3 DNA sequence: TGCAGCGTTGCCCGAGAACGACAGAACGGGGGGAACACTGAAGCTTTCTTT. Its translation is CSVARERQNGGNTEAFF. Full variable domain (outside the CDR3, taken from reference TRBV29-1 and TRBJ1-1): SAVISQKPSRDICQRGTSLTIQCQVDSQVTMMFWYRQQPGQSLTLIATANQGSEATYESGFVIDKFPISRPNLTFSTLTVSNMSPEDSSIYLCSVARERQNGGNTEAFFGQGTRLTVV.

The chain combines TRBV5-4 with TRBJ2-7; D tentatively reads TRBD1 or TRBD2 (5 bases each). CDR1 and CDR2 from the germline V gene are SGHNT and YYREEE (reference sequence). Trimming removed 4 bases at V and 4 bases at J, with 18 bases between. The CDR3 consists of 15 residues. The CDR3 DNA is TGTGCCAGCAGCCGGGGATTAGGGGATGGGTACGAGCAGTACTTC. Translation: CASSRGLGDGYEQYF.

As regards this clone: This CDR3 is missing its conserved last phenylalanine or tryptophan, likely due to a read error. It is unclear where the CDR3 begins or ends on the DNA, so no DNA is shown, and the CDR3 is as TCRdb lists it. This chain links TRBV11-2 with TRBJ2-7. The germline gives CDR1 SGHAT, CDR2 FQNNGV. The CDR3 adds up to 9 amino acids, both ends counted. The CDR3 protein is CASSLGPIL.

The rearrangement uses TRBV29-1 and TRBJ2-5, with 8 nucleotides matching TRBD1. The CDR3 covers 14 residues. Losses at the gene ends were 8 bases for V and 5 bases for J; bases not matched to a gene: 13. Germline loops: CDR1 SQVTM, CDR2 ANQGSEA. CDR3 DNA: TGCAGCTGTATCGAGGCAGGGGGCCAGGAGACCCAGTACTTC. This encodes CSCIEAGGQETQYF.

This chain links TRBV9 with TRBJ1-5; D gene uncertain. Trimming cost V 3 bases and J 1 base, with 8 bases left between them. Germline lookup yields CDR1 SGDLS and CDR2 YYNGEE. The CDR3 contains 14 residues. The CDR3 spells CASSADLSNQPQHF. The CDR3 coding sequence is TGTGCCAGCAGCGCGGACCTAAGCAATCAGCCCCAGCATTTT.

The V call is TRBV29-1, the J call TRBJ2-7; D perhaps matches TRBD1 (5 bases). V shed 7 bases and J shed 5 bases, with 12 bases lying between them. Germline V gene data show CDR1 as SQVTM and CDR2 as ANQGSEA. This CDR3 region has 11 residues. The CDR3 coding sequence is TGCAGCGCCTCGGACACACACGAGCAGTACTTC. Its translation: CSASDTHEQYF.

This clone was detected a few times. V usage is TRBV15 and J usage is TRBJ2-7; 14 bases fit TRBD2. The CDR3 runs 13 residues. In germline, CDR1 is LNHNV, CDR2 YYDKDF (reference sequence). V lost 8 bases and J lost 3; bases outside the gene matches: 0. The CDR3 region has the DNA TGTGCCACCGGACTAGCGGGGGGCTACGAGCAGTACTTC. The encoded protein is CATGLAGGYEQYF.

This chain connects TRBV4-3 to TRBJ2-3; weak D call: TRBD1 (6 bases). This CDR3 region has 17 residues. Between the trimmed V and J ends, which lost 0 bases and 3 bases, there was a span of 16 bases. Germline loops: CDR1 LGHNA, CDR2 YSLEER. This CDR3 reads CASSQDPWTARTDTQYF. The CDR3 DNA reads as TGCGCCAGCAGCCAAGATCCGTGGACAGCTCGAACAGATACGCAGTATTTT.

The chain joins TRBV5-1 to TRBJ2-5; 8 nucleotides line up with TRBD1. V lost 5 bases, J lost 4 bases, and 4 bases stayed unmatched. The CDR3 is 13 amino acids. Per germline, CDR1 SGHRS and CDR2 YFSETQ. CDR3 sequence reads: CASRPDRGETQYF. The CDR3, as DNA: TGCGCCAGCAGGCCAGACAGGGGAGAGACCCAGTACTTC.

In DNA, the CDR3 is TGTGCCAGCAGTTTCTCCGGGACGAGCCCCCGGGCGCAGTATTTT. It encodes CASSFSGTSPRAQYF. The chain uses TRBV27 and TRBJ2-3, with D perhaps assigned TRBD1 or TRBD2 (5 bases each). Germline assignment: CDR1 MNHEY and CDR2 SMNVEV (reference sequence). The germline V and J ends were trimmed by 3 bases and 10 bases, with 20 bases remaining between them. CDR3 length equals 15 residues.

V is TRBV29-1 and J is TRBJ2-3; D is ambiguous. The CDR3 has 12 amino acids. V dropped 8 bases and J dropped 2 bases, with 11 bases sitting between them. Germline V gene lookup returns CDR1 SQVTM and CDR2 ANQGSEA. CDR3 sequence: CSTLLDTDTQYF. CDR3 bases: TGCAGCACCCTCCTGGACACAGATACGCAGTATTTT.

The chain employs TRBV27 and TRBJ2-3; D gene unclear. Trimming took 3 bases from V and 5 from J, leaving 6 bases between them. This CDR3 contains 12 residues. Germline V gives CDR1 MNHEY, CDR2 SMNVEV (reference sequence). CDR3 protein: CASSLGRDTQYF. CDR3 nucleotides: TGTGCCAGCAGTTTGGGAAGAGATACGCAGTATTTT.

The chain links TRBV2 to TRBJ1-5; D gene ambiguous. V lost 3 bases and J 1 base, leaving 7 bases between the germline ends. Germline V gene data show CDR1 as SNHLY and CDR2 as FYNNEI. The CDR3 is made up of 14 amino acids. The CDR3 is CASSELGSNQPQHF. Written as DNA, the CDR3 is TGTGCCAGCAGTGAGCTGGGCAGCAATCAGCCCCAGCATTTT.

The chain links TRBV4-1 to TRBJ1-4; a weak D match, TRBD1 (6 bases). The CDR3 is made up of 15 amino acids. Germline lookup yields CDR1 MGHRA and CDR2 YSYEKL. V gave up 5 bases and J gave up 5 bases, with 15 bases separating them. The CDR3 bases are TGCGCCAGCAGCTACACGGACAGCGGGAATGAAAAACTGTTTTTT. It encodes CASSYTDSGNEKLFF.

The rearrangement links TRBV2 to TRBJ2-2; D is ambiguous. Deletions cut 3 bases from V and 2 bases from J, with 10 bases between. Germline CDR1 and CDR2: SNHLY and FYNNEI. The CDR3 spans 15 residues. This chain's CDR3 is CASSDPEPNTGELFF. CDR3 bases: TGTGCCAGCAGTGATCCCGAGCCCAACACCGGGGAGCTGTTTTTT.

This clone occurred a few times. This sequence joins TRBV7-9 and TRBJ1-6; 10 bases fit TRBD1. The CDR3 spans 15 residues. Germline V lookup: CDR1 SEHNR, CDR2 FQNEAQ (reference sequence). V shed 6 bases and J 7 bases; nucleotides not matched to a gene: 6. DNA of the CDR3: TGTGCCAGCAGGCCGGGACAGGGGCACAATTCACCCCTCCACTTT. Amino acid sequence: CASRPGQGHNSPLHF.